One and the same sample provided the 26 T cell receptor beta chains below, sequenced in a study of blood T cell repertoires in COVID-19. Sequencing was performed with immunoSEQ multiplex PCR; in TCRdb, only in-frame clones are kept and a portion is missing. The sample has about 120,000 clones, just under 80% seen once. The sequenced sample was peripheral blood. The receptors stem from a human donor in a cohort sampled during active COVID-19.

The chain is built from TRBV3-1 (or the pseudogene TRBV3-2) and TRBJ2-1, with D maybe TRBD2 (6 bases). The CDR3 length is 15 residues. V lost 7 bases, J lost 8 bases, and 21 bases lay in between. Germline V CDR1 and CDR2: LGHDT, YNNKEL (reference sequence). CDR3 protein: CASTPEEGYLDEQFF. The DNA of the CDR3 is TGTGCCAGCACCCCGGAGGAGGGGTATCTCGATGAGCAGTTCTTC.

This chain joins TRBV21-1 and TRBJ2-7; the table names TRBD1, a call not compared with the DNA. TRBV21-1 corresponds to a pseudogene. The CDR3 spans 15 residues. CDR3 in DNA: TGTGCCAGCAGCAAAGTTGATTGGGGACACTACGAGCAGTACTTC. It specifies CASSKVDWGHYEQYF.

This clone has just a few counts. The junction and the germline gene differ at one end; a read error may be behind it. The CDR3 DNA is TGTGCCAGCGGAGAGACAGGGAACGCCGGGGAGCTGTTTTTT. Translating it yields CASGETGNAGELFF. This rearrangement joins TRBV9 to TRBJ2-2; 7 bases map to TRBD1. CDR3 length: 14 residues. CDR1 and CDR2 (germline): SGDLS, YYNGEE.

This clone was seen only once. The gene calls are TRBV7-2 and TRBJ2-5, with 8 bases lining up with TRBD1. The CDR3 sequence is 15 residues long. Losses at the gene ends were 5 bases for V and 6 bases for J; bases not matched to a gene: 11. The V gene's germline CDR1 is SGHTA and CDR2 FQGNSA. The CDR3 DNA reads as TGTGCCAGCAGCAAAGTTAGACAGGGGATAAAGACCCAGTACTTC. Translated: CASSKVRQGIKTQYF.

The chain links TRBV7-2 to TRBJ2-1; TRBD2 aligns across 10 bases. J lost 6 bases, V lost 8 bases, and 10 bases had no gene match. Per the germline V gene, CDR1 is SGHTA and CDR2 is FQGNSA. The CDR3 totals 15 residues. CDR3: CASGNYLAGANEQFF. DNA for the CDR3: TGTGCCAGCGGGAACTACCTAGCGGGAGCCAATGAGCAGTTCTTC.

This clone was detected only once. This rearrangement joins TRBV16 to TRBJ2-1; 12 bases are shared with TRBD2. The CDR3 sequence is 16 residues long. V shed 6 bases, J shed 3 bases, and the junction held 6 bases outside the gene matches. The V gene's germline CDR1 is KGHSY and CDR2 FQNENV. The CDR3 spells CASRGLAGLGYNEQFF. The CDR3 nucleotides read TGTGCCAGCAGAGGACTAGCGGGATTAGGCTACAATGAGCAGTTCTTC.

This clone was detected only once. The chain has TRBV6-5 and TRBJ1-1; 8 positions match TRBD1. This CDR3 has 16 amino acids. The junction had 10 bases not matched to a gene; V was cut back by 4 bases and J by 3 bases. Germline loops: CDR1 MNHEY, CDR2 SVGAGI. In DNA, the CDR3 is TGTGCCAGCAGTTTAGGCAGGGGGCGCGGGGACACTGAAGCTTTCTTT. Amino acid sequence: CASSLGRGRGDTEAFF.

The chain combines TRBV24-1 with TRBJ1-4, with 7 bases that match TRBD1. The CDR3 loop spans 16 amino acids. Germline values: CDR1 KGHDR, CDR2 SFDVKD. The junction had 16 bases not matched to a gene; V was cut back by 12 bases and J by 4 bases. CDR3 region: CAPNLPGTAYNEKLFF. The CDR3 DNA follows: TGTGCCCCTAATCTTCCTGGGACAGCTTATAATGAAAAACTGTTTTTT.

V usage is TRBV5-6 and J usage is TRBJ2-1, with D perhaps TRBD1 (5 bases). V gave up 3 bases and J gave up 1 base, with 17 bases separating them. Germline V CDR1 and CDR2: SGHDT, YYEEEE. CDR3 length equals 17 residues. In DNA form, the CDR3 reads TGTGCCAGCAGCTCCTCCAGGGTCCCTAGGTCCTACAATGAGCAGTTCTTC. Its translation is CASSSSRVPRSYNEQFF.

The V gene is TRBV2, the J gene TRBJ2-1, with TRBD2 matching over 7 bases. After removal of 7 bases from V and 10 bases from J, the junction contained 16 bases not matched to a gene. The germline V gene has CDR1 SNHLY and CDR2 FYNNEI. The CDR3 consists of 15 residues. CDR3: CASTGSQRGGAEQFF. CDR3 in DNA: TGTGCCAGCACGGGAAGTCAGCGGGGCGGAGCGGAGCAGTTCTTC.

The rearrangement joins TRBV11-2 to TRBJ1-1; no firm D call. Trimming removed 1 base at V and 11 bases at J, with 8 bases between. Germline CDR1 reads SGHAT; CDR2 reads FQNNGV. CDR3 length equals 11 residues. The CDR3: CASSLASRAFF. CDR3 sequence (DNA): TGTGCCAGCAGCTTAGCCAGCAGGGCTTTCTTT.

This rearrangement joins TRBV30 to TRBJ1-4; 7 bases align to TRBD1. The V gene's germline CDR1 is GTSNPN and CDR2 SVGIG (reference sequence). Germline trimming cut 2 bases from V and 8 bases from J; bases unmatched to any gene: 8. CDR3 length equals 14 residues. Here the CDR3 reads CAWSFRGGDEKLFF. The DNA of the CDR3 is TGTGCCTGGAGTTTCAGAGGGGGCGACGAAAAACTGTTTTTT.

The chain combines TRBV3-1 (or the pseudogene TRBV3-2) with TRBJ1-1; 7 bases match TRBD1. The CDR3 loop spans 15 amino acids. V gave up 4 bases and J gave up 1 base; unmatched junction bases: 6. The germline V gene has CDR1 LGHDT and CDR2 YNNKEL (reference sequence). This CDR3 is CASSPLGQRNTEAFF. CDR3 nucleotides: TGTGCCAGCAGCCCTTTGGGACAGCGGAACACTGAAGCTTTCTTT.

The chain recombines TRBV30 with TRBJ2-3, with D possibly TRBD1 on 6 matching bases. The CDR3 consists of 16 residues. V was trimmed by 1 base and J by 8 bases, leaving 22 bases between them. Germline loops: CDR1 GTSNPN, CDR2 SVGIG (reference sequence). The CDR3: CAWSGTGAGVQGTQYF. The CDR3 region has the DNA TGTGCCTGGAGTGGAACTGGGGCAGGGGTCCAAGGTACGCAGTATTTT. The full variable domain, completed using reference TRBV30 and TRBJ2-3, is SQTIHQWPATLVQPVGSPLSLECTVEGTSNPNLYWYRQAAGRGLQLLFYSVGIGQISSEVPQNLSASRPQDRQFILSSKKLLLSDSGFYLCAWSGTGAGVQGTQYFGPGTRLTVL.

CDR3 sequence (DNA): TGCAGTGCTGAGGACTCCAATGAGCAGTTCTTC. Translating it yields CSAEDSNEQFF. This chain uses TRBV20-1 with TRBJ2-1, with TRBD2 as a possible D gene (5 bases). Trimming removed 5 bases from V and 6 bases from J, with 8 bases in between. This CDR3 is built from 11 residues. From germline, CDR1 is DFQATT and CDR2 SNEGSKA (reference sequence).

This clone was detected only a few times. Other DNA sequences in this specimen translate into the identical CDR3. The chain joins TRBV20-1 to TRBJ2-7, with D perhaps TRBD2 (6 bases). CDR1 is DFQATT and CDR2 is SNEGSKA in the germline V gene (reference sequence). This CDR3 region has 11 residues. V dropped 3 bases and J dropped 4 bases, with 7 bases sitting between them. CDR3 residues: CSARGGYEQYF. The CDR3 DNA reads TGCAGTGCTAGGGGGGGTTACGAGCAGTACTTC.

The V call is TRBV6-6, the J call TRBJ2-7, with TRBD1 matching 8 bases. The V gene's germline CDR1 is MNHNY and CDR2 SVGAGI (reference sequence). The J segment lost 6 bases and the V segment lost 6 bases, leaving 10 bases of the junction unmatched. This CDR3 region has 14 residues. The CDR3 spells CASRGTGQAREQYF. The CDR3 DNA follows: TGTGCCAGCAGGGGGACAGGCCAAGCTCGCGAGCAGTACTTC.

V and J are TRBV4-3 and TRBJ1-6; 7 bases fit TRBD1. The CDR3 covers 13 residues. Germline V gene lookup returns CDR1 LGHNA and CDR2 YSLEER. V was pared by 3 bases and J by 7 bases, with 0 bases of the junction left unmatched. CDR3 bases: TGCGCCAGCAGCCAGGACAGGAATTCACCCCTCCACTTT. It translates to CASSQDRNSPLHF.

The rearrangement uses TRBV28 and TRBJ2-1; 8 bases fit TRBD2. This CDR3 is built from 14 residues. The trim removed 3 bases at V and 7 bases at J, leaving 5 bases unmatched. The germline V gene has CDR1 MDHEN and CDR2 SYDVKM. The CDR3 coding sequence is TGTGCCAGCAGTTTCGGGGGGGCGGGGAATGAGCAGTTCTTC. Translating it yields CASSFGGAGNEQFF.

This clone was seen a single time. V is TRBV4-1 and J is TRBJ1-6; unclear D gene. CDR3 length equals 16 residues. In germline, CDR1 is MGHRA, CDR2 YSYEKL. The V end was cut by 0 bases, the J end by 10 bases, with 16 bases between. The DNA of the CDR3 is TGCGCCAGCAGCCAAGATTCCTCACGGGGAGGATCACCCCTCCACTTT. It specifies CASSQDSSRGGSPLHF.

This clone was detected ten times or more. The CDR3 DNA is TGTGCCAGTACCGAGACGGACACTTTCACTGAAGCTTTCTTT. This gives the protein CASTETDTFTEAFF. The genes are TRBV19 and TRBJ1-1, with D possibly TRBD1 on 5 matching bases. The V end lost 7 bases, the J end lost 4 bases, and 16 bases lay between the germline ends. The length of the CDR3 is 14 residues. Germline values: CDR1 LNHDA, CDR2 SQIVND (reference sequence).

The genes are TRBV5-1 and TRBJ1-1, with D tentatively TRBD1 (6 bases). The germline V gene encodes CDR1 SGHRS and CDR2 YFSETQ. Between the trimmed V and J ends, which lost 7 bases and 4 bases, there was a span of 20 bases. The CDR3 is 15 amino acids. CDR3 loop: CASAEAGAEGTEAFF. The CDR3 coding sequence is TGCGCCAGCGCCGAGGCGGGGGCAGAGGGCACTGAAGCTTTCTTT.

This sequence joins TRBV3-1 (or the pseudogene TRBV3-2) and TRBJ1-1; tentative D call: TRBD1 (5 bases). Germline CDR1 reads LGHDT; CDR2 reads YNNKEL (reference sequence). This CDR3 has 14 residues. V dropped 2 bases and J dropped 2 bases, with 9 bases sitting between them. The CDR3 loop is CASSQQTVNTEAFF. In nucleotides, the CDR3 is TGTGCCAGCAGCCAACAGACAGTAAACACTGAAGCTTTCTTT.

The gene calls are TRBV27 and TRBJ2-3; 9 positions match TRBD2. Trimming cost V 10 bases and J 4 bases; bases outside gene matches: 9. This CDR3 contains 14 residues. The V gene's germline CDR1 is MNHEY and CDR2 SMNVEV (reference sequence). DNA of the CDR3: TGTGCCACACAGCGGGGGGTTGGGTCAGATACGCAGTATTTT. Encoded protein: CATQRGVGSDTQYF.

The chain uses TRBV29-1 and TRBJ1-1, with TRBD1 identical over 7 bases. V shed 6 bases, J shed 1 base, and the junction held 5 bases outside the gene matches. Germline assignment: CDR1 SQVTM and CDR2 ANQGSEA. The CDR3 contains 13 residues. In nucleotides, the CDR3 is TGCAGCGTAAGGGGGCAGACGAACACTGAAGCTTTCTTT. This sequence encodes CSVRGQTNTEAFF.

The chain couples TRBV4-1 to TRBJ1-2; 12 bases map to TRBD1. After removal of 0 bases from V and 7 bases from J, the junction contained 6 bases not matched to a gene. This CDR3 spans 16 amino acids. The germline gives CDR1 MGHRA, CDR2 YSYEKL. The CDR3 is CASSQEPGQGAGGYTF. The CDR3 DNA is TGCGCCAGCAGCCAAGAACCGGGACAGGGGGCGGGTGGCTACACCTTC.